What follows are 9 T cell receptor beta chains derived from one specimen sequenced in a study of T cell clonality in common variable immunodeficiency. Antigen specificity for these receptors is unknown. General study results and limits: Fewer deletions and N-nucleotide insertions were reportedly seen in common variable immunodeficiency TCR beta sequences.

Assay used: immunoSEQ multiplex PCR; TCRdb lists only in-frame clones, some missing. The specimen has more than 8,000 clones, none found just once. The material sequenced was peripheral blood mononuclear cells. The receptors were sampled from a human donor with common variable immunodeficiency.

This clone was counted ten times or more. The read ends 3 residues early relative to the CDR3; the germline J gene fills the gap. V usage is TRBV10-1 and J usage is TRBJ2-1, with 8 bases lining up with TRBD2. CDR1 is WNHNN, CDR2 SYGVQD, per germline (reference sequence). The CDR3 has 17 residues. V was clipped by 0 bases and J by 0 bases; unmatched bases: 4. The DNA read from the CDR3 is TGCGCCAGCAGTGAGTCTGGGACTAGAAGCTCCTACAATGAG. Translated: CASSESGTRSSYNE. The full CDR3 is CASSESGTRSSYNEQFF.

This clone showed up many times. Here the CDR3 reads CASSSTVQQETQYF. The part of the CDR3 DNA that was read is TGTGCCAGCAGCTCGACAGTTCAGCAAGAGACC. The rearrangement links TRBV7-9 to TRBJ2-5; weak D call: TRBD1 (5 bases). Coverage ceases 3 residues before the CDR3 finishes, and the germline J gene fills in the end. Germline-derived CDR1 and CDR2 are SEHNR and FQNEAQ (reference sequence). Trimming removed 4 bases at V and 2 bases at J, with 11 bases between. This CDR3 has 14 amino acids.

At least ten counts were recorded for this clone. The CDR3 is cut off 3 residues early in the read; its end comes from the germline J gene. V usage is TRBV13 and J usage is TRBJ2-7; 8 bases are a match to TRBD1. Looked up from germline, CDR1 is PRHDT and CDR2 is FYEKMQ (reference sequence). Trimming at V came to 0 bases and at J to 3 bases, leaving 10 bases not matched to a gene. This CDR3 contains 17 residues. The CDR3: CASSLGQGAPAFYEQYF. The CDR3 bases that were read are TGTGCCAGCAGCTTAGGGCAGGGGGCGCCCGCTTTCTACGAG.

There are many counts of this clone. The read is 3 residues too short to cover the CDR3 end, so that end is filled in from the germline J gene. The gene calls are TRBV19 and TRBJ2-2; TRBD1 agrees at 9 bases. V was pared by 4 bases and J by 6 bases, with 9 bases of the junction left unmatched. The CDR3 sequence is 16 residues long. The germline V gene has CDR1 LNHDA and CDR2 SQIVND (reference sequence). CDR3 loop: CASSTLTGTGSGELFF. CDR3 DNA (partial): TGTGCCAGTAGTACCCTTACCGGGACAGGGTCCGGGGAG. Looking up the rest from reference TRBV19 and TRBJ2-2 gives the full variable domain: DGGITQSPKYLFRKEGQNVTLSCEQNLNHDAMYWYRQDPGQGLRLIYYSQIVNDFQKGDIAEGYSVSREKKESFPLTVTSAQKNPTAFYLCASSTLTGTGSGELFFGEGSRLTVL.

This clone was seen many times. The sequenced CDR3 bases are TGCGCCAGCAGTCAGGGAAACGTACTTAACAACGGGGAGACC. This codes for CASSQGNVLNNGET. The complete CDR3 reads CASSQGNVLNNGETQYF. The chain combines TRBV5-1 with TRBJ2-5; possible D gene TRBD1, 5 bases. The read gets to within 3 residues of the CDR3 end, and the germline J gene fills in the rest. The CDR3 sequence is 17 residues long. CDR1 is SGHRS and CDR2 is YFSETQ in the germline V gene. V was clipped by 5 bases and J by 5 bases, with 25 bases between them.

This clone was recorded at least ten times. The sequenced fragment ends 3 residues before the CDR3 boundary, so the rest is inferred from the germline J gene. V is TRBV3-1 (or the pseudogene TRBV3-2) and J is TRBJ1-1; TRBD1 aligns across 9 bases. The germline gives CDR1 LGHDT, CDR2 YNNKEL (reference sequence). J was trimmed by 2 bases and V by 3 bases; bases with no gene match: 4. This CDR3 is 15 amino acids long. The CDR3 region is CASSHTGGINTEAFF. The covered CDR3 bases are TGTGCCAGCAGCCATACAGGGGGCATTAACACTGAA.

This clone was recorded at least ten times. The read comes to an end 3 residues before the CDR3 does, leaving the germline J gene to fill in the end. The chain joins TRBV29-1 to TRBJ2-7, with 9 bases fitting TRBD2. The CDR3 is 14 residues long. Germline values: CDR1 SQVTM, CDR2 ANQGSEA. The trim removed 3 bases at V and 4 bases at J, leaving 7 bases unmatched. The CDR3 is CSVEGLAGIYEQYF. The sequenced CDR3 bases are TGCAGCGTTGAGGGTCTAGCGGGAATTTACGAG.

In this sample, this clone turned up many times. The CDR3 extends 3 residues past the end of the read, so its final part is completed from the germline J gene. The rearrangement links TRBV20-1 to TRBJ2-1; 7 bases map to TRBD2. Germline V lookup: CDR1 DFQATT, CDR2 SNEGSKA (reference sequence). CDR3 length: 17 amino acids. V lost 2 bases to trimming and J lost 0 bases; unmatched junction nucleotides: 10. The CDR3 spells CSARLISGLSSYNEQFF. CDR3 DNA (partial): TGCAGTGCTAGATTGATTAGCGGGCTGAGCTCCTACAATGAG.

This clone was counted ten times or more. The read halts 3 residues ahead of the CDR3 end, with the missing end drawn from the germline J gene. The V and J genes are TRBV10-1 and TRBJ2-1; 11 bases agree with TRBD2. The CDR3 is made up of 18 amino acids. V lost 0 bases to trimming and J lost 4 bases; unmatched junction nucleotides: 8. CDR1 WNHNN and CDR2 SYGVQD come from the germline V gene (reference sequence). The part of the CDR3 DNA that was read is TGCGCCAGCAGTGAGTCGAGACTAGCGGGACTAAGTTACAATGAG. This encodes CASSESRLAGLSYNE. The entire CDR3 reads CASSESRLAGLSYNEQFF.